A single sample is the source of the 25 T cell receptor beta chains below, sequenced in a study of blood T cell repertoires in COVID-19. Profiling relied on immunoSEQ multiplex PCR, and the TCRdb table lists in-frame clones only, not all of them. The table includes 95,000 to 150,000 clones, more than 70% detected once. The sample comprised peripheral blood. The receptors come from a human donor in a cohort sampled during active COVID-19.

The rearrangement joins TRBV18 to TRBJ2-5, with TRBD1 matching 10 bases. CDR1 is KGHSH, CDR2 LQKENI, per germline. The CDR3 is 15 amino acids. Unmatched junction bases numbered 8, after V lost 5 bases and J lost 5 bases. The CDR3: CASSASTGGGETQYF. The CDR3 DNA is TGTGCCAGCTCAGCTTCGACAGGGGGCGGGGAGACCCAGTACTTC.

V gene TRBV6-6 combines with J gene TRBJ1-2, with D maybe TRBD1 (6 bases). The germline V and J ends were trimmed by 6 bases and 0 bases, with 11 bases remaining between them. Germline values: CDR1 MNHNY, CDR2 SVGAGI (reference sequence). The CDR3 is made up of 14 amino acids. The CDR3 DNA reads TGTGCCAGCAGCCTTTCAGGGGCTAACTATGGCTACACCTTC. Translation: CASSLSGANYGYTF.

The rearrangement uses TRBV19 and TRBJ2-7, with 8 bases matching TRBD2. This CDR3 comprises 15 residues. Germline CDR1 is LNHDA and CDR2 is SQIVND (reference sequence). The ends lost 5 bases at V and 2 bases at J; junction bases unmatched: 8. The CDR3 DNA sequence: TGTGCCAGTAGTGGCATAACTAGCGGACCCTACGAGCAGTACTTC. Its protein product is CASSGITSGPYEQYF.

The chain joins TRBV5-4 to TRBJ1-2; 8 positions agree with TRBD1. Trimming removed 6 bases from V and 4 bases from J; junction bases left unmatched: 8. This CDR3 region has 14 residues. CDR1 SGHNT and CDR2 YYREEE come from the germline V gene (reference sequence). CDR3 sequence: CASTMQGALYGYTF. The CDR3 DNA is TGTGCCAGCACCATGCAGGGGGCCCTCTATGGCTACACCTTC.

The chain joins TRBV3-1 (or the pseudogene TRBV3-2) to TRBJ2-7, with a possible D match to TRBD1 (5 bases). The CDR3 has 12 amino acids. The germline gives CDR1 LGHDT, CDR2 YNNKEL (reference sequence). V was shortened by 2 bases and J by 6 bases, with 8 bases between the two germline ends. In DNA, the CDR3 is TGTGCCAGCAGCCAATTAACAGGCGAGCAGTACTTC. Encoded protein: CASSQLTGEQYF.

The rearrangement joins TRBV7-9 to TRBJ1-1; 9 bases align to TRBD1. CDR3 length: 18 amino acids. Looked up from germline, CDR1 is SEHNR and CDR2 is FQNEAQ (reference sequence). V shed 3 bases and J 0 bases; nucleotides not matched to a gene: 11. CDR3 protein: CASSFRSGTGNMNTEAFF. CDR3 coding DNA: TGTGCCAGCAGCTTTCGTTCCGGGACAGGGAATATGAACACTGAAGCTTTCTTT.

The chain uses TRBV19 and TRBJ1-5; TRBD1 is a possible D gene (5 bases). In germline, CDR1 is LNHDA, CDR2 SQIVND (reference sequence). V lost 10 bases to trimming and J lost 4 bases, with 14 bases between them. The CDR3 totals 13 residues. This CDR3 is CATRGVGNQPQHF. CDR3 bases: TGTGCCACCCGGGGGGTCGGGAATCAGCCCCAGCATTTT. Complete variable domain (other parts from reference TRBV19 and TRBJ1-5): DGGITQSPKYLFRKEGQNVTLSCEQNLNHDAMYWYRQDPGQGLRLIYYSQIVNDFQKGDIAEGYSVSREKKESFPLTVTSAQKNPTAFYLCATRGVGNQPQHFGDGTRLSIL.

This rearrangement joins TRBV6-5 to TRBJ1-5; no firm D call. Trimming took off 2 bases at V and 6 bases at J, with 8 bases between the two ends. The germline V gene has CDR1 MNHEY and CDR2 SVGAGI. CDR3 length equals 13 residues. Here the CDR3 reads CASSYQVAQPQHF. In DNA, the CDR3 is TGTGCCAGCAGTTACCAGGTCGCTCAGCCCCAGCATTTT.

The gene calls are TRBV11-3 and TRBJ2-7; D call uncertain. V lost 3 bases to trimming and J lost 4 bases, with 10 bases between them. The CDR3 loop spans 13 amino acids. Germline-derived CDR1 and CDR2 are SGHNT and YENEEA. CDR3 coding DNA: TGTGCCAGCAGCTTTCTTGACGGGTACGAGCAGTACTTC. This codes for CASSFLDGYEQYF.

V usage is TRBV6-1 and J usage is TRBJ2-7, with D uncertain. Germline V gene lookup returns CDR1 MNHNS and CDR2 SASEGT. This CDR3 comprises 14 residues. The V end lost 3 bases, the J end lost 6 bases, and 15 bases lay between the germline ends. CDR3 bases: TGTGCCAGCAGTGATATCTACCAGCCGGGCGAGCAGTACTTC. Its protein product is CASSDIYQPGEQYF.

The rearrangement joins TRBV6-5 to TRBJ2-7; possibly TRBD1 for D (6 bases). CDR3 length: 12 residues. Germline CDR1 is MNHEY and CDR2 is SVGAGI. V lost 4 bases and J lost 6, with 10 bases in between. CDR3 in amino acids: CASSLTGFEQYF. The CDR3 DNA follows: TGTGCCAGCAGTTTAACAGGGTTCGAGCAGTACTTC.

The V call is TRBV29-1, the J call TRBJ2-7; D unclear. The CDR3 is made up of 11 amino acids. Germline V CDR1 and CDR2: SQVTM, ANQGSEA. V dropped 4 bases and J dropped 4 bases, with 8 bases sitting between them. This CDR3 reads CSVVFSYEQYF. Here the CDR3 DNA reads TGCAGCGTTGTATTCTCTTACGAGCAGTACTTC.

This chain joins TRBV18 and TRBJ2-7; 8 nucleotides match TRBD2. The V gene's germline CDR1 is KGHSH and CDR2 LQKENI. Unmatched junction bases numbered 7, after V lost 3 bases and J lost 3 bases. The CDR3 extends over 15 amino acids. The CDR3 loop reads CASSPSRSGSYEQYF. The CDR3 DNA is TGTGCCAGCTCACCGTCCCGGAGCGGGAGCTACGAGCAGTACTTC.

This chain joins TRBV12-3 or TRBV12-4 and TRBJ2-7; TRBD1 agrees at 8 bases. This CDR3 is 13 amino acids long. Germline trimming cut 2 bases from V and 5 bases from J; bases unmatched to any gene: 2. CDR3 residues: CASSLQQGDEQYF. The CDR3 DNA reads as TGTGCCAGCAGTTTACAACAGGGGGACGAGCAGTACTTC.

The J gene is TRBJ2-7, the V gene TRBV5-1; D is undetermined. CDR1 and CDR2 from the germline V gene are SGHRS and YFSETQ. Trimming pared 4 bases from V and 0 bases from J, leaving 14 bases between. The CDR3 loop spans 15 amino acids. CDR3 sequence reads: CASSLGFSSSYEQYF. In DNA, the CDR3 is TGCGCCAGCAGCCTGGGGTTCTCTAGCTCCTACGAGCAGTACTTC.

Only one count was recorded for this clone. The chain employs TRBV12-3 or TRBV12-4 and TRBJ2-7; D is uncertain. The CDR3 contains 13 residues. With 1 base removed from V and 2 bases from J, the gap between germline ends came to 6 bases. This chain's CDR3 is CASSLGQTYEQYF. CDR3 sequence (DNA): TGTGCCAGCAGTTTAGGGCAGACCTACGAGCAGTACTTC.

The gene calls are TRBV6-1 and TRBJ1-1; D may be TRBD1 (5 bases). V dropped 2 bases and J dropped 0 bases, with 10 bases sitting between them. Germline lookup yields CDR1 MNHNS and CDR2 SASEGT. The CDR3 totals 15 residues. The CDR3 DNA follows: TGTGCCAGCAGTGAACGGAGACAGATGAACACTGAAGCTTTCTTT. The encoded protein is CASSERRQMNTEAFF.

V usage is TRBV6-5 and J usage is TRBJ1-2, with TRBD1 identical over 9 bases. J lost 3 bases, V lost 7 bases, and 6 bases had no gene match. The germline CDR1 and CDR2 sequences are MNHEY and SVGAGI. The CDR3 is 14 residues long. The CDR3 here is CASTRTGEDYGYTF. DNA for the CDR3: TGTGCCAGCACCCGGACAGGGGAGGACTATGGCTACACCTTC.

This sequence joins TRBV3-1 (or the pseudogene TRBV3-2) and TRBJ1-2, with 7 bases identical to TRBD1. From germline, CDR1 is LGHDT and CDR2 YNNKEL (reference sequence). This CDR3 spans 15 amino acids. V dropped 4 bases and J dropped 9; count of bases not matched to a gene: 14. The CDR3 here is CASSPGDSRSARYTF. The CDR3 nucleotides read TGTGCCAGCAGCCCCGGGGACAGCCGGAGCGCTCGCTACACCTTC.

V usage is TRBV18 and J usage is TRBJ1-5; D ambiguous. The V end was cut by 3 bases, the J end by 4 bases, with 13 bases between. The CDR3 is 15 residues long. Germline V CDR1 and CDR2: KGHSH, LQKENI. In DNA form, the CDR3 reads TGTGCCAGCTCACCGACGACATCCCGGAATCAGCCCCAGCATTTT. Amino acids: CASSPTTSRNQPQHF.

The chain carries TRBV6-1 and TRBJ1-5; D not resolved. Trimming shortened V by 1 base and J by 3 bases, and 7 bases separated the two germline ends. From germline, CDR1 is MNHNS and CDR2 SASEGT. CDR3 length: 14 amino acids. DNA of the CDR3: TGTGCCAGCAGTGAAGTCGGTGTCAATCAGCCCCAGCATTTT. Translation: CASSEVGVNQPQHF.

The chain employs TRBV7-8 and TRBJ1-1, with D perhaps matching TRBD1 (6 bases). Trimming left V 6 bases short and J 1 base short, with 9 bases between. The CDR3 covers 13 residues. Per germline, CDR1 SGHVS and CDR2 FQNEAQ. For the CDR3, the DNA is TGTGCCAGCAGACCGACAGGGAACACTGAAGCTTTCTTT. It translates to CASRPTGNTEAFF.

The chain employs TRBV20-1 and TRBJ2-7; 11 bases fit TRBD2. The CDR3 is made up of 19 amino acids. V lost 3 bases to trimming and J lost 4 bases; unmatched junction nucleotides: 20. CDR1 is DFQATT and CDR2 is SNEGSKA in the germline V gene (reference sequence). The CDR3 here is CSASSYPTSGTLFVYEQYF. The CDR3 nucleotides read TGCAGTGCTAGTTCCTACCCGACTAGCGGGACCCTTTTTGTTTACGAGCAGTACTTC.

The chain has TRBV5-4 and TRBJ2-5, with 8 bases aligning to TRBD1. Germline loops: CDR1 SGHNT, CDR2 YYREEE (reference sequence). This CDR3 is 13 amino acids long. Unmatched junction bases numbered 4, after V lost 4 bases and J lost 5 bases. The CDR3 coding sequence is TGTGCCAGCAGCCAGGGGGCGAGGGAGACCCAGTACTTC. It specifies CASSQGARETQYF. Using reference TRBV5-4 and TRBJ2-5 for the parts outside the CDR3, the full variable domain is ETGVTQSPTHLIKTRGQQVTLRCSSQSGHNTVSWYQQALGQGPQFIFQYYREEENGRGNFPPRFSGLQFPNYSSELNVNALELDDSALYLCASSQGARETQYFGPGTRLLVL.

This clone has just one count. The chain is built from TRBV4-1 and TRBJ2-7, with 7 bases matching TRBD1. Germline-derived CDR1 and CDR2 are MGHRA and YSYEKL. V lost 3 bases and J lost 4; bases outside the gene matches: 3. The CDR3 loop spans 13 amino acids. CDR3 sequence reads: CASSHGQEYEQYF. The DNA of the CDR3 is TGCGCCAGCAGCCACGGACAGGAGTACGAGCAGTACTTC.